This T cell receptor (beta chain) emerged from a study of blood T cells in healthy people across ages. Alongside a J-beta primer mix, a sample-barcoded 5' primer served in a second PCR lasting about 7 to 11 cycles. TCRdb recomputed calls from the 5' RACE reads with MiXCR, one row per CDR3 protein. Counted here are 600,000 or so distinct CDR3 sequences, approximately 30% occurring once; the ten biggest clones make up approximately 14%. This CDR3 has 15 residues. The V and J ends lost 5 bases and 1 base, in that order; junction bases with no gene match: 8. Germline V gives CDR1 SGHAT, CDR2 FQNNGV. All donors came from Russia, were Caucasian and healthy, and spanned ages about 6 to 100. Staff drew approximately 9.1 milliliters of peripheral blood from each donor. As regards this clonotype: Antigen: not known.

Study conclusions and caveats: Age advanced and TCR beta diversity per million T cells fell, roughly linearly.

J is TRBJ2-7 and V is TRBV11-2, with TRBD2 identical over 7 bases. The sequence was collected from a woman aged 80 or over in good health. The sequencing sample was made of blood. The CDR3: CASSLRGTLSYEQYF. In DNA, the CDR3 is TGTGCCAGCAGCCTGCGGGGGACGTTATCCTACGAGCAGTACTTC.